The sequence of this TCR beta chain was determined in a study of immune evolution from preneoplasia to lung adenocarcinoma. Across the whole study: HLA loss of heterozygosity: roughly 6.4% AIS, roughly 15% MIA, roughly 35% ADC, none AAH. The study's findings and limits: Normal lung had highest clonality; later lesions appeared denser, more diverse.

As to this clone: Its target is not known.

The protocol was immunoSEQ multiplex PCR, while the TCRdb copy is restricted to in-frame clones and leaves out a portion. The top ten hold around 2.6% of the sample, which has around 16,000 clones, less than 90% seen once. V lost 3 bases and J lost 4, with 16 bases in between. Germline V CDR1 and CDR2: MGHDK, SYGVNS. This CDR3 spans 15 amino acids. The receptor was derived from a person in their 70s with invasive lung adenocarcinoma. The specimen was FFPE invasive lung adenocarcinoma tissue. This chain joins TRBV25-1 and TRBJ2-7, with D unresolved. The DNA of the CDR3 is TGTGCCAGCAGTGACCCCAATATCGGTCGTTACGAGCAGTACTTC. Its translation: CASSDPNIGRYEQYF.